This T cell receptor beta chain emerged from a study of technical replicates of blood from several donors. With regard to this clone: Other DNA sequences in this sample translate to the same CDR3.

V dropped 4 bases and J dropped 4; count of bases not matched to a gene: 4. Germline-derived CDR1 and CDR2 are SGHTA and FQGNSA. This CDR3 contains 15 residues. Data came from immunoSEQ multiplex PCR; TCRdb stores just in-frame clones and leaves some out. The sample contains about 66,000 clones, roughly 88% of which appear only once. Source material: PBMCs. The sequence derives from a human donor in good health. Some clones in this sample may be carry-over from other donors' samples. The rearrangement links TRBV7-2 to TRBJ2-3; TRBD2 matches 11 bases. Here the CDR3 DNA reads TGTGCCAGCAGCTCACTAGCGGGAGCTCCAGATACGCAGTATTTT. Encoded protein: CASSSLAGAPDTQYF.